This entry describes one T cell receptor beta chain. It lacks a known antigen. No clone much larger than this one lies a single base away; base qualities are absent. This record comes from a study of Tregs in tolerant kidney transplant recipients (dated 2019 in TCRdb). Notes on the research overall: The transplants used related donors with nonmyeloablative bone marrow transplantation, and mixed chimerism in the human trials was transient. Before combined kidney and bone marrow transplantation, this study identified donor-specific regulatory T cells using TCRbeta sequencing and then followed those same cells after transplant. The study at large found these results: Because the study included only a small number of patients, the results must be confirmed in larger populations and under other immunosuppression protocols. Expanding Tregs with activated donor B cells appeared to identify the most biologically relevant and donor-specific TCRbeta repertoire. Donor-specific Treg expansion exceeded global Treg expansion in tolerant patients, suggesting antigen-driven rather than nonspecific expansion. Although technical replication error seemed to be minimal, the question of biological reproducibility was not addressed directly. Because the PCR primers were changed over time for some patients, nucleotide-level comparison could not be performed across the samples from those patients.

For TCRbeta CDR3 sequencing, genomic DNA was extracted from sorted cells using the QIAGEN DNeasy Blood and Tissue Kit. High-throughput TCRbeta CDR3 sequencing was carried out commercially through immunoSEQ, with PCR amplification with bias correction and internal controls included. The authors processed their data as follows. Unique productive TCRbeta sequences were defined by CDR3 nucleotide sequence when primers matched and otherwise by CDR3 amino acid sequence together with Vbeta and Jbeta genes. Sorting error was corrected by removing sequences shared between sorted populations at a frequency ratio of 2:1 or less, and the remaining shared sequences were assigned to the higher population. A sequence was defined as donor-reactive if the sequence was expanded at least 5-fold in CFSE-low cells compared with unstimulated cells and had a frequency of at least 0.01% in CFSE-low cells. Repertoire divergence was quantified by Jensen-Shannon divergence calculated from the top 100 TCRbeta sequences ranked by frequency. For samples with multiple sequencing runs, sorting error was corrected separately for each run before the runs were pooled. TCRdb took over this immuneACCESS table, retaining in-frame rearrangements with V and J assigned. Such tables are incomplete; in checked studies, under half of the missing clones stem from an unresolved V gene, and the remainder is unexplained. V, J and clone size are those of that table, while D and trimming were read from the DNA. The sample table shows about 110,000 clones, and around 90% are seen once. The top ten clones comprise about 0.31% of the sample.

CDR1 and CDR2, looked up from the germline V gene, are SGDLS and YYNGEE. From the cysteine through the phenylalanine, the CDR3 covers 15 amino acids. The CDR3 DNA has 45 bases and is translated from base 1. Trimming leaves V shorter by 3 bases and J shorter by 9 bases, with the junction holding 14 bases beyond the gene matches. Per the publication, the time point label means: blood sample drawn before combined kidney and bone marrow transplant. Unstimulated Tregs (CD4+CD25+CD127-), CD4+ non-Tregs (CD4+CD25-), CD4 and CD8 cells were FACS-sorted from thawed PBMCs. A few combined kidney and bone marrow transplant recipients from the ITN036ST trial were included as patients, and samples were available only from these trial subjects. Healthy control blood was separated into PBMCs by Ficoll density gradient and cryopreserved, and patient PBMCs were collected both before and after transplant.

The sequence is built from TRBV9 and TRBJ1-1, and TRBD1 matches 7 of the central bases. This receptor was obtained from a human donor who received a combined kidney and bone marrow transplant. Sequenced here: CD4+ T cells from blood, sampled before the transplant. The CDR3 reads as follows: CASSASGGPQNQAFF. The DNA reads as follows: TGTGCCAGCAGCGCATCAGGGGGTCCCCAAAATCAAGCTTTCTTT.